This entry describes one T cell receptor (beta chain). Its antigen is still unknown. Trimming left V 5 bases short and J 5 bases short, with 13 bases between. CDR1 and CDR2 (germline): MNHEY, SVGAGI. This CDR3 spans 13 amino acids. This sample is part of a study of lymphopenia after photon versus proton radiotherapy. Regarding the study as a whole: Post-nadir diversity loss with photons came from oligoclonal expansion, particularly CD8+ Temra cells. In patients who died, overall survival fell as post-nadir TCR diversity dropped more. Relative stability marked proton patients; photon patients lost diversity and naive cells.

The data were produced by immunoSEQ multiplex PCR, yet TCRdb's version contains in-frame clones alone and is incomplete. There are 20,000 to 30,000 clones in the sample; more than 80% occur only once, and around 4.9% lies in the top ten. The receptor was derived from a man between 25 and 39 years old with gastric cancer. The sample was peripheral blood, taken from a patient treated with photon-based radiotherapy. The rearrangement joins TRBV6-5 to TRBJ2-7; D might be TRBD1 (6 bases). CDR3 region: CASSPGQGNEQYF. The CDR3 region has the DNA TGTGCCAGCAGTCCAGGGCAGGGGAACGAGCAGTACTTC.